This TCR beta chain was found in a study of PD-L1 blockade in urothelial cancer. Regarding the study as a whole: At the 3-week point, tumor-associated blood clones expanded more in durable-benefit patients. Below-median blood TCR clonality before treatment forecast better survival.

Per germline, CDR1 GTSNPN and CDR2 SVGIG (reference sequence). V shed 5 bases, J shed 3 bases, and the junction held 1 base outside the gene matches. CDR3 length equals 12 residues. Libraries were prepared by immunoSEQ multiplex PCR; TCRdb keeps only in-frame clonotypes and omits some of them. The profile shows 55,000 to 70,000 clones, around 80% of them singletons. As to this clone: The antigen remains unidentified.

For each patient, 1 to 8 samples were obtained, pretreatment and on-treatment. The TCR originated in a man aged 65 to 79 with urothelial cancer. The chain recombines TRBV30 with TRBJ2-7; 10 bases map to TRBD2. Sequenced material: PBMCs, taken around atezolizumab (anti-PD-L1) treatment. The CDR3 region has the DNA TGTGCCTGGTCTAGCGGGAGCTACGAGCAGTACTTC. The encoded protein is CAWSSGSYEQYF.